This TCR beta chain was sequenced in a study of cytomegalovirus exposure and HLA in healthy donors. Primers: 60 Vbeta forward and 13 Jbeta reverse. Method: immunoSEQ multiplex PCR; TCRdb's copy keeps in-frame clones and lacks some. This table has a few hundred thousand clones, around 89% appearing once. The receptor's source is a woman between 18 and 29 years old in good health and CMV-seronegative. Material for sequencing was PBMCs.

The CDR3 protein is CASTWTSHQPQHF. In nucleotides, the CDR3 is TGTGCCAGCACTTGGACATCTCATCAGCCCCAGCATTTT. V usage is TRBV6-1 and J usage is TRBJ1-5, with TRBD1 as a possible D gene (5 bases). The CDR3 covers 13 residues. V dropped 7 bases and J dropped 5 bases, with 12 bases sitting between them. In germline, CDR1 is MNHNS, CDR2 SASEGT.